This is a list of T cell receptor beta chains from one sample in a study of blood T cell repertoires in COVID-19. Measured with immunoSEQ multiplex PCR; TCRdb has only the in-frame clones, and not every one. The top ten hold 8% to 10% of the sample, which has around 200,000 clones, 83% seen once. Input material: peripheral blood. The receptors were gathered from a woman in her 50s with acute or convalescent COVID-19. Each CDR3 is given with its conserved first and last residue. A D gene is named only where the DNA matches it firmly. Where a row states a size, it is once, few, many or the class of an expanded clone; other rows omit it.

NA	NA	TRBJ2-7	TRBV5-6	TGTGCCAGCAGTTTACAGGGTTATCTCGCCTACGAGCAGTACTTC	CASSLQGYLAYEQYF
NA	TRBD2	TRBJ2-1	TRBV7-9	TGTGCCAGCAGCTTCCCCGGGACTAGCGGGAGGGGCCACAATGAGCAGTTCTTC	CASSFPGTSGRGHNEQFF
NA	NA	TRBJ2-7	TRBV5-4	TGTGCCAGCAGCCTCCCAGGGACAGAGCAGTACTTC	CASSLPGTEQYF
few	TRBD1	TRBJ1-5	TRBV19	TGTGCCAGTAGGTCCCTCGGACAGGGTCGTGATCAGCCCCAGCATTTT	CASRSLGQGRDQPQHF
NA	NA	TRBJ2-7	TRBV6-2/TRBV6-3	TGTGCCAGCAGTTACAACGCCCGAGACATCTACGAGCAGTACTTC	CASSYNARDIYEQYF
NA	NA	TRBJ1-2	TRBV24-1	TGTGCCACCAGTGATGAACCAGGGTACGGCTACACCTTC	CATSDEPGYGYTF
NA	NA	TRBJ1-6	TRBV10-3	TGTGCCATCAGTGAGTCGCAGGGCGAAAATTCACCCCTCCACTTT	CAISESQGENSPLHF
NA	NA	TRBJ2-3	TRBV2	TGTGCCAGCAGTTACGGGTCAGGGGGCACAGATACGCAGTATTTT	CASSYGSGGTDTQYF
once	TRBD1	TRBJ1-2	TRBV30	TGTGCCTGGAGGCCCAGGGACAGGGGTCATTCAGGGGACACCTTC	CAWRPRDRGHSGDTF
once	NA	TRBJ1-5	TRBV18	TGTGCCAGCTCACCAGGAGGGAAGGATCAGCCCCAGCATTTT	CASSPGGKDQPQHF
NA	TRBD1	TRBJ2-2	TRBV30	TGTGCCTGGAGTCCGATGATACAGGGGACCGGGGAGCTGTTTTTT	CAWSPMIQGTGELFF
once	NA	TRBJ2-3	TRBV6-5	TGTGCCAGCAGTTCCCCCAGGGGACGCACAGATACGCAGTATTTT	CASSSPRGRTDTQYF
NA	TRBD2	TRBJ2-3	TRBV14	TGTGCCAGCAGCCAATCCGGGACTAGCGGTACCACAGATACGCAGTATTTT	CASSQSGTSGTTDTQYF
NA	NA	TRBJ1-1	TRBV11-1	TGTGCCAGCAGCTTGGGCAGGGCGAACACTGAAGCTTTCTTT	CASSLGRANTEAFF
NA	TRBD2	TRBJ2-4	TRBV2	TGTGCCAGCCTATGGGCGGGAGGGGGAGCCAAAAACATTCAGTACTTC	CASLWAGGGAKNIQYF
NA	TRBD2	TRBJ2-3	TRBV9	TGTGCCCACATAAAGGCGGGAGTCGCCCCCGATACGCAGTATTTT	CAHIKAGVAPDTQYF
NA	TRBD2	TRBJ2-5	TRBV6-6	TGTGCCAGCAGTCGGACTAGCGGTGGGGAGACCCAGTACTTC	CASSRTSGGETQYF
NA	NA	TRBJ2-7	TRBV21-1	TGTGCCAGCAGAGGACAGGGCGTAGATCACTACGAGCAGTACTTC	CASRGQGVDHYEQYF
NA	NA	TRBJ2-3	TRBV29-1	TGCAGCTCTCAACAGGGAGATACGCAGTATTTT	CSSQQGDTQYF
NA	TRBD2	TRBJ2-3	TRBV6-5	TGTGCCAGCAGTTACACTAGCGGGAGTACAGATACGCAGTATTTT	CASSYTSGSTDTQYF
NA	NA	TRBJ1-1	TRBV28	TGTGCCAGCAGTGGCCTCGGGACTGAAGCTTTCTTT	CASSGLGTEAFF
few	NA	TRBJ2-5	TRBV6-6	TGTGCCAGCAGTTACTCGGAGGTCGGGACCCAGTACTTC	CASSYSEVGTQYF
NA	NA	TRBJ2-6	TRBV19	TGTGCCAGTAGTATGCGGTTCTCTGGGGCCAACGTCCTGACTTTC	CASSMRFSGANVLTF
once	NA	TRBJ2-1	TRBV19	TGTGCCAGTAGTATCGGAGGGACTCCCAAAAGGGGCTACAATGAGCAGTTCTTC	CASSIGGTPKRGYNEQFF
NA	TRBD2	TRBJ2-2	TRBV19	TGTGCCAGTAACCCAGGACTAGCGGGAGACTGGACCGGGGAGCTGTTTTTT	CASNPGLAGDWTGELFF
NA	NA	TRBJ2-7	TRBV6-5	TGTGCCAGCACAGGGGCGGCCCGCGTTGAGTACGAGCAGTACTTC	CASTGAARVEYEQYF
NA	NA	TRBJ2-3	TRBV13	TGTGCCAGCAGCCTCGGAGGGAGTCTAGCTACAGATACGCAGTATTTT	CASSLGGSLATDTQYF
NA	NA	TRBJ1-3	TRBV14	TGTGCCAGCAGCCCACTCTCTGGAAACACCATATATTTT	CASSPLSGNTIYF
NA	TRBD2	TRBJ2-4	TRBV6-1	TGTGCCAGCAGTGAAGCTCCGATAGCGGGAGGTAAAAACATTCAGTACTTC	CASSEAPIAGGKNIQYF
NA	TRBD2	TRBJ2-1	TRBV5-6	TGTGCCAGCAGCGCCGGACTAGCGGGAAGGGGTGAGCAGTTCTTC	CASSAGLAGRGEQFF
NA	NA	TRBJ1-1	TRBV19	TGTGCCAGTATAAGAGGGACTCCTACTGAAGCTTTCTTT	CASIRGTPTEAFF
NA	NA	TRBJ1-1	TRBV19	TGTGCCAGTAGTATAAGTATTCGGGGTGAAGCTTTCTTT	CASSISIRGEAFF
NA	NA	TRBJ2-5	TRBV3-1/TRBV3-2	TGTGCCAGCAGCCAGGAGATATCCCAGTGGGAGACCCAGTACTTC	CASSQEISQWETQYF
NA	NA	TRBJ2-3	TRBV19	TGTGCCAGTAGTATAGATGGCCTCACAGATACGCAGTATTTT	CASSIDGLTDTQYF
NA	NA	TRBJ1-6	TRBV5-6	TGTGCCAGCAGCCCCAGGGCAGGGTGGAATTCACCCCTCCACTTT	CASSPRAGWNSPLHF
NA	TRBD2	TRBJ2-7	TRBV7-9	TGTGCCAGCAGCTTAGCGTATCTAGCGGGAGGTAGTGGCGAGCAGTACTTC	CASSLAYLAGGSGEQYF
NA	NA	TRBJ1-3	TRBV29-1	TGCAGCGTTGAAGGGGGCCTCTCTGGAAACACCATATATTTT	CSVEGGLSGNTIYF
NA	NA	TRBJ1-5	TRBV19	TGTGCCAGTAGTAAGCGGGTCACAACGAGCCCTCAGCCCCAGCATTTT	CASSKRVTTSPQPQHF
NA	TRBD2	TRBJ2-5	TRBV7-2	TGTGCCAGCAGCTTGTATTTAGTAGCGGGGATAGAGACCCAGTACTTC	CASSLYLVAGIETQYF
once	TRBD2	TRBJ2-2	TRBV4-1	TGCGCCAGCAGCCAAGAGGAGGGAGGGCCTACCGGGGAGCTGTTTTTT	CASSQEEGGPTGELFF
NA	NA	TRBJ2-7	TRBV5-1	TGCGCCAGCAGCTTGGATGGAGTCTCCTACGAGCAGTACTTC	CASSLDGVSYEQYF
few	NA	TRBJ2-7	TRBV7-2	TGTGCCAGCAGCTTAGACAGGGCGTCGACCTACGAGCAGTACTTC	CASSLDRASTYEQYF
NA	NA	TRBJ2-3	TRBV5-8	TGTGCCAGCAGCTTGAAATCGGCAGGGTCAATCGCAGATACGCAGTATTTT	CASSLKSAGSIADTQYF
NA	TRBD2	TRBJ2-1	TRBV5-4	TGTGCCAGCAGCCTCCCGGGACTAGGAGACAATGAGCAGTTCTTC	CASSLPGLGDNEQFF
NA	TRBD1	TRBJ1-2	TRBV6-2/TRBV6-3	TGTGCCAGCAGTGACAACAGGGGGTATGGCTACACCTTC	CASSDNRGYGYTF
NA	NA	TRBJ1-5	TRBV19	TGTGCCAGTAGTATCAGGGTGGGTAATCAGCCCCAGCATTTT	CASSIRVGNQPQHF
NA	TRBD1	TRBJ1-2	TRBV19	TGTGCCAGTATCGGGACAGGGCCCTTCTATGGCTACACCTTC	CASIGTGPFYGYTF
few	NA	TRBJ1-2	TRBV23-1	TGCGCCAGCAGACAGTCCTGGACCTTC	CASRQSWTF
NA	NA	TRBJ2-3	TRBV18	TGTGCCAGCTCGGGGCAAAGAGATACGCAGTATTTT	CASSGQRDTQYF
NA	NA	TRBJ1-5	TRBV2	TGTGCCAGCTCCCTGGGGCGAAGCAATCAGCCCCAGCATTTT	CASSLGRSNQPQHF
NA	TRBD2	TRBJ2-7	TRBV7-2	TGTGCCAGCAGCTTAGATGGACTAGCGGGAGTCCGAGAGCAGTACTTC	CASSLDGLAGVREQYF
NA	NA	TRBJ2-7	TRBV28	TGTGCCAGCAAGTCGACACAGGGTTTTAGCTACGAGCAGTACTTC	CASKSTQGFSYEQYF
NA	NA	TRBJ2-7	TRBV15	TGTGCCACCAGCAGAGATGTACTAGCCCATCGACTCAGCTCCTACGAGCAGTACTTC	CATSRDVLAHRLSSYEQYF
NA	NA	TRBJ1-5	TRBV28	TGTGCCAGCATTAGCCAGCTCGATCAGCCCCAGCATTTT	CASISQLDQPQHF
NA	TRBD1	TRBJ1-4	TRBV25-1	TGTGCCAGCAGACGGACAGGCCGGGAGGAAAAACTGTTTTTT	CASRRTGREEKLFF
NA	NA	TRBJ2-7	TRBV20-1	TGCAGTGCTGACGGGGCCTACGAGCAGTACTTC	CSADGAYEQYF
NA	NA	TRBJ2-7	TRBV28	TGTGCCAGCAGTTCTACCACGGACAGTCCCTACGAGCAGTACTTC	CASSSTTDSPYEQYF